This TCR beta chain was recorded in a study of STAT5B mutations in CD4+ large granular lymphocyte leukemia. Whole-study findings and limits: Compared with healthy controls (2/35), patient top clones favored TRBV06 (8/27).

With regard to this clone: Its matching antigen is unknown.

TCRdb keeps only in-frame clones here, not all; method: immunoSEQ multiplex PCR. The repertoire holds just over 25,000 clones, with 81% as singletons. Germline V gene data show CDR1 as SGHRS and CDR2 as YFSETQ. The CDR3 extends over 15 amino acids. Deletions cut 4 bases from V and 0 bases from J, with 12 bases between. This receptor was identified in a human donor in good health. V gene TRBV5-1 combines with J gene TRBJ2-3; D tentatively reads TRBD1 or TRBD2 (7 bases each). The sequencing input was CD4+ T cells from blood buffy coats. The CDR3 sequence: CASSRQGGSTDTQYF. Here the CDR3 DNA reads TGCGCCAGCAGCCGACAGGGAGGGAGCACAGATACGCAGTATTTT.